The 20 T cell receptor beta chains presented below share a single source sample, sequenced in a study of CD8+CD57+ T cells in acquired aplastic anemia. Patients chosen for sequencing had CD8+CD57+ cells that had expanded, as shown by flow cytometry. Profiling that covered TCR beta VDJ and CDR3 relied on genomic DNA as its template. TCRdb reprocessed the reads via MiXCR and lists one record per CDR3 protein. The sample lists under 200,000 distinct CDR3 sequences, roughly half occurring once. The sequenced material came from sorted CD4+, CD8+, or CD8+CD57+ T cells (not recorded which) from PBMCs. The receptors derive from a human donor with aplastic anemia.

This clonotype was detected many times. This chain connects TRBV5-1 to TRBJ2-2, with unresolved D. The V end was cut by 2 bases, the J end by 0 bases, with 5 bases between. Germline V CDR1 and CDR2: SGHRS, YFSETQ. The CDR3 is made up of 14 amino acids. The CDR3 loop is CASSLNPNTGELFF. The CDR3 DNA follows: TGCGCCAGCAGCTTAAATCCGAACACCGGGGAGCTGTTTTTT. Together with reference TRBV5-1 and TRBJ2-2, the CDR3 gives the full variable domain: KAGVTQTPRYLIKTRGQQVTLSCSPISGHRSVSWYQQTPGQGLQFLFEYFSETQRNKGNFPGRFSGRQFSNSRSEMNVSTLELGDSALYLCASSLNPNTGELFFGEGSRLTVL.

With respect to this clonotype: This clone may be a read error of a much larger clone one base away. Because the CDR3 is missing its conserved closing phenylalanine or tryptophan, this is likely a read error. The rearrangement links TRBV6-1 to TRBJ1-5; D gene ambiguous. The V gene's germline CDR1 is MNHNS and CDR2 SASEGT. V was pared by 4 bases and J by 1 base, with 11 bases between. This CDR3 comprises 15 residues. This chain's CDR3 is CASSALGPSNQPQHS. CDR3 nucleotides: TGTGCCAGCAGTGCCCTCGGACCCAGCAATCAGCCCCAGCATTCT.

V is TRBV7-8 and J is TRBJ2-5; D might be TRBD1 (6 bases). The length of the CDR3 is 16 residues. The V end lost 1 base, the J end lost 7 bases, and 19 bases lay between the germline ends. Germline V gene data show CDR1 as SGHVS and CDR2 as FQNEAQ. In DNA form, the CDR3 reads TGTGCCAGCAGCTTAGGTCATGGACAGTCCAGCAGGACCCAGTACTTC. Translation: CASSLGHGQSSRTQYF.

J is TRBJ1-1 and V is TRBV29-1; 8 positions match TRBD1. V was clipped by 6 bases and J by 0 bases; unmatched bases: 3. Germline CDR1 reads SQVTM; CDR2 reads ANQGSEA. The CDR3 is 13 residues long. CDR3 sequence: CSVARGLNTEAFF. CDR3 coding DNA: TGCAGCGTCGCCAGGGGGCTGAACACTGAAGCTTTCTTT.

J is TRBJ2-2 and V is TRBV5-1, with D perhaps assigned TRBD1 or TRBD2 (5 bases each). Trimming removed 4 bases from V and 4 bases from J, with 17 bases in between. The germline CDR1 and CDR2 sequences are SGHRS and YFSETQ. The CDR3 loop spans 16 amino acids. The CDR3 DNA sequence: TGCGCCAGCAGCGCCCGGGACCACTCTCGCACCGGGGAGCTGTTTTTT. Residues: CASSARDHSRTGELFF.

The chain combines TRBV10-2 with TRBJ1-2; D is perhaps TRBD1 (6 bases). V gave up 6 bases and J gave up 3 bases, with 14 bases separating them. CDR1 is WSHSY and CDR2 is SAAADI in the germline V gene. This CDR3 spans 14 amino acids. The CDR3 nucleotides are TGCGCCAGCAGGGGGGCAGTCCTTCACTATGGCTACACCTTC. It yields the protein CASRGAVLHYGYTF.

In its sample, this clonotype was seen a few times. The chain uses TRBV15 and TRBJ2-7, with D unresolved. The germline V gene encodes CDR1 LNHNV and CDR2 YYDKDF (reference sequence). V was cut by 1 base and J by 7 bases, with 5 bases left in between. There are 11 residues in the CDR3. CDR3 protein: CATSRATEQYF. CDR3 coding DNA: TGTGCCACCAGCAGAGCGACTGAGCAGTACTTC. Combining the CDR3 with reference TRBV15 and TRBJ2-7 gives the whole variable domain DAMVIQNPRYQVTQFGKPVTLSCSQTLNHNVMYWYQQKSSQAPKLLFHYYDKDFNNEADTPDNFQSRRPNTSFCFLDIRSPGLGDTAMYLCATSRATEQYFGPGTRLTVT.

This clonotype showed up many times. V is TRBV5-8 and J is TRBJ2-3; the D call may be TRBD1 or TRBD2 (5 bases each). The CDR3 length is 14 residues. Germline CDR1 and CDR2: SGHTS and YDEGEE. The germline V and J ends were trimmed by 0 bases and 4 bases, with 9 bases remaining between them. The CDR3 nucleotides read TGTGCCAGCAGCTTGGGGGGGAACCCAGATACGCAGTATTTT. As protein: CASSLGGNPDTQYF.

This clonotype was seen ten or more times. This chain links TRBV5-1 with TRBJ1-1, with D unclear. Trimming took off 4 bases at V and 6 bases at J, with 16 bases between the two ends. Germline loops: CDR1 SGHRS, CDR2 YFSETQ. The CDR3 covers 14 residues. The CDR3 sequence: CASSKMYSSSEAFF. CDR3 nucleotide sequence: TGCGCCAGCAGCAAAATGTACTCCTCGTCTGAAGCTTTCTTT.

This clonotype is a singleton in its sample. The chain has TRBV20-1 and TRBJ2-1; TRBD2 might be the D (6 bases). Germline lookup yields CDR1 DFQATT and CDR2 SNEGSKA (reference sequence). The ends were cut back, 2 bases at V and 0 bases at J, with 17 bases in the middle. The CDR3 runs to 17 residues. The CDR3 reads CSARSPTSYSSYNEQFF. DNA for the CDR3: TGCAGTGCTAGATCCCCTACTAGCTACAGCTCCTACAATGAGCAGTTCTTC.

The chain joins TRBV25-1 to TRBJ2-7, with TRBD1 matching 8 bases. This CDR3 contains 12 residues. Per germline, CDR1 MGHDK and CDR2 SYGVNS. Trimming at V came to 4 bases and at J to 5 bases, leaving 1 base not matched to a gene. The DNA of the CDR3 is TGTGCCAGCAGTGTGACAGGGGACGAGCAGTACTTC. This translates into CASSVTGDEQYF.

This clonotype was recorded many times. The chain joins TRBV10-3 to TRBJ2-7; D ambiguous. V was trimmed by 2 bases and J by 7 bases, leaving 12 bases between them. The CDR3 is 13 amino acids. Per the germline V gene, CDR1 is ENHRY and CDR2 is SYGVKD. DNA of the CDR3: TGTGCCATCAGTGAGGACGGATCTAGGGAGCAGTACTTC. Translated, it gives CAISEDGSREQYF.

This clonotype was counted a few times. As DNA, the CDR3 is TGTGCCAGCAGCCGCCAATCGAGAGGGCTCACTGAAGCTTTCTTT. Residues: CASSRQSRGLTEAFF. This chain links TRBV7-3 with TRBJ1-1; no clear D gene. This CDR3 spans 15 amino acids. V was shortened by 5 bases and J by 4 bases, with 17 bases between the two germline ends. Per germline, CDR1 SGHTA and CDR2 FQGTGA.

The chain employs TRBV2 and TRBJ1-2; the D gene is possibly TRBD1 (5 bases). The CDR3 loop spans 15 amino acids. Trimming cost V 6 bases and J 7 bases, with 21 bases left between them. Germline CDR1 is SNHLY and CDR2 is FYNNEI. This CDR3 is CASRRLGQGIGGYTF. CDR3 nucleotides: TGTGCCAGCAGGAGACTAGGGCAGGGAATCGGTGGCTACACCTTC.

This clonotype was recorded at least ten times. The V and J genes are TRBV9 and TRBJ2-1; the D is unclear. Germline values: CDR1 SGDLS, CDR2 YYNGEE. V lost 1 base, J lost 0 bases, and 11 bases lay in between. This CDR3 is built from 16 residues. The CDR3 is CASSVSGISSYNEQFF. The CDR3 bases are TGTGCCAGCAGCGTATCGGGTATCAGCTCCTACAATGAGCAGTTCTTC.

Points on this clonotype: A much bigger clone sits one base away, suggesting this may be a read error. The chain carries TRBV11-1 and TRBJ2-7; no clear D gene. The CDR3 has 13 residues. Germline V gene lookup returns CDR1 SGHAT and CDR2 FQDESV (reference sequence). CDR3 nucleotide sequence: TGTGCCAACAGCTTTGAAGGGTTTCCGGAGCAGTACTTC. Its translation: CANSFEGFPEQYF.

This clonotype was found many times. The rearrangement uses TRBV6-1 and TRBJ1-2; 7 bases agree with TRBD1. This CDR3 has 13 amino acids. Losses at the gene ends were 5 bases for V and 6 bases for J; bases not matched to a gene: 6. Germline V CDR1 and CDR2: MNHNS, SASEGT. CDR3 DNA sequence: TGTGCCAGCAGTCTCGACAGGGTGGATGGCTACACCTTC. This codes for CASSLDRVDGYTF.

For this clonotype: A much larger clone differs from this one at a single base, so this may be a read error. V and J are TRBV4-2 and TRBJ2-1, with 9 bases that match TRBD1. Germline-derived CDR1 and CDR2 are LGHNA and YNFKEQ. The CDR3 covers 15 residues. CDR3 loop: CASSLAGTGRNEQSF. Written as DNA, the CDR3 is TGTGCCAGCAGCCTCGCTGGGACAGGGCGGAATGAGCAGTCCTTC.

This chain uses TRBV7-8 with TRBJ1-5; D perhaps matches TRBD1 (5 bases). CDR1 and CDR2 from the germline V gene are SGHVS and FQNEAQ. The CDR3 extends over 15 amino acids. The V and J ends lost 8 bases and 7 bases respectively, with 21 bases between them. The CDR3 here is CASGVGQGLFQPQHF. As DNA, the CDR3 is TGTGCCAGCGGGGTGGGGCAGGGTTTGTTCCAGCCCCAGCATTTT. The full variable domain, in which reference TRBV7-8 and TRBJ1-5 provide the parts outside the CDR3, is GAGVSQSPRYKVAKRGQDVALRCDPISGHVSLFWYQQALGQGPEFLTYFQNEAQLDKSGLPSDRFFAERPEGSVSTLKIQRTQQEDSAVYLCASGVGQGLFQPQHFGDGTRLSIL.

V is TRBV11-2 and J is TRBJ2-5; 13 bases match TRBD2. The CDR3 contains 17 residues. V shed 1 base and J 5 bases; nucleotides not matched to a gene: 7. Germline values: CDR1 SGHAT, CDR2 FQNNGV. The CDR3 reads CASSLVGGLAGVETQYF. CDR3 nucleotide sequence: TGTGCCAGCAGCTTAGTGGGAGGACTAGCGGGAGTCGAGACCCAGTACTTC.